A single sample gave rise to the 26 T cell receptor beta chains below, sequenced in a study of blood T cell repertoires in COVID-19. Measured with immunoSEQ multiplex PCR; TCRdb has only the in-frame clones, and not every one. This sample has tens of thousands of clones, with 85% to 95% found just once. Sequences were obtained from peripheral blood. All receptors come from a man in his fifties with acute or convalescent COVID-19.

The chain combines TRBV18 with TRBJ2-5; 10 positions match TRBD2. V was pared by 4 bases and J by 3 bases, with 11 bases of the junction left unmatched. The CDR3 runs 17 residues. The germline V gene encodes CDR1 KGHSH and CDR2 LQKENI. CDR3 amino acids: CASSRDPRTSGKETQYF. The CDR3 DNA sequence: TGTGCCAGCTCACGAGACCCCCGGACTAGCGGAAAAGAGACCCAGTACTTC.

V usage is TRBV3-1 (or the pseudogene TRBV3-2) and J usage is TRBJ2-7; TRBD1 might be the D (6 bases). Trimming left V 4 bases short and J 0 bases short, with 10 bases between. CDR1 is LGHDT, CDR2 YNNKEL, per germline (reference sequence). The CDR3 has 14 amino acids. CDR3: CASSPGAFSYEQYF. The CDR3 DNA sequence: TGTGCCAGCAGCCCAGGGGCCTTCTCCTACGAGCAGTACTTC.

V gene TRBV5-5 combines with J gene TRBJ2-7, with TRBD1 identical over 7 bases. The CDR3 covers 17 residues. Trimming at V came to 1 base and at J to 0 bases, leaving 10 bases not matched to a gene. CDR1 and CDR2 from the germline V gene are SGHKS and YYEKEE (reference sequence). CDR3 residues: CASSLFTGALGSYEQYF. In DNA form, the CDR3 reads TGTGCCAGCAGCTTGTTCACAGGGGCCCTCGGCTCCTACGAGCAGTACTTC.

The V and J genes are TRBV9 and TRBJ2-1; 9 bases match TRBD2. This CDR3 is 15 amino acids long. Trimming at V came to 3 bases and at J to 5 bases, leaving 6 bases not matched to a gene. Germline values: CDR1 SGDLS, CDR2 YYNGEE. CDR3 region: CASSALAGADNEQFF. The CDR3 DNA follows: TGTGCCAGCAGCGCATTAGCGGGAGCGGACAATGAGCAGTTCTTC.

The rearrangement links TRBV3-1 (or the pseudogene TRBV3-2) to TRBJ2-3; D possibly corresponds to TRBD2 (5 bases). Germline V gene lookup returns CDR1 LGHDT and CDR2 YNNKEL (reference sequence). This CDR3 spans 12 amino acids. V gave up 4 bases and J gave up 9 bases, with 11 bases separating them. The CDR3 region has the DNA TGTGCCAGCAGCCCCGGACGACTAACGCAGTATTTT. It codes for CASSPGRLTQYF.

The chain has TRBV6-6 and TRBJ2-5, with 8 bases identical to TRBD2. This CDR3 comprises 14 residues. V lost 7 bases and J lost 5; bases outside the gene matches: 9. Germline-derived CDR1 and CDR2 are MNHNY and SVGAGI (reference sequence). The CDR3 region has the DNA TGTGCCAGCAACGGGAGGGCCTTAGCTGAGACCCAGTACTTC. Translating it yields CASNGRALAETQYF.

DNA of the CDR3: TGTGCCAGCAGCCCCACCCTAGCGGGAGGTCGGGCAGATACGCAGTATTTT. It yields the protein CASSPTLAGGRADTQYF. V gene TRBV27 combines with J gene TRBJ2-3; 11 bases fit TRBD2. With 6 bases clipped from V and 4 bases from J, the junction kept 12 bases outside the gene matches. Germline values: CDR1 MNHEY, CDR2 SMNVEV (reference sequence). The CDR3 runs to 17 residues.

V gene TRBV7-2 combines with J gene TRBJ2-7, with D perhaps TRBD1 (6 bases). Trimming shortened V by 5 bases and J by 0 bases, and 11 bases separated the two germline ends. The CDR3 extends over 14 amino acids. Germline V gene sequence: CDR1 SGHTA, CDR2 FQGNSA. As DNA, the CDR3 is TGTGCCAGCAGCCCCCGGGACACCTCCTACGAGCAGTACTTC. It yields the protein CASSPRDTSYEQYF.

The chain carries TRBV7-2 and TRBJ2-4; D not certain. Germline CDR1 SGHTA, CDR2 FQGNSA. The CDR3 contains 17 residues. V was shortened by 2 bases and J by 8 bases, with 22 bases between the two germline ends. CDR3 sequence (DNA): TGTGCCAGCAGCTTAAATGGAGTATCACCTACCCAAGACATTCAGTACTTC. Translating it yields CASSLNGVSPTQDIQYF.

The chain combines TRBV6-5 with TRBJ2-1; D not certain. This CDR3 spans 13 amino acids. CDR1 is MNHEY and CDR2 is SVGAGI in the germline V gene. The V end lost 5 bases, the J end lost 5 bases, and 10 bases lay between the germline ends. The CDR3 sequence is CASSRSPHNEQFF. DNA for the CDR3: TGTGCCAGCAGTCGGTCGCCCCACAATGAGCAGTTCTTC.

V is TRBV18 and J is TRBJ2-1, with 10 bases that match TRBD2. The CDR3 runs 16 residues. CDR1 is KGHSH and CDR2 is LQKENI in the germline V gene. The J segment lost 2 bases and the V segment lost 4 bases, leaving 5 bases of the junction unmatched. CDR3 loop: CASSLRGTSAYNEQFF. The CDR3 nucleotides read TGTGCCAGCTCACTTCGCGGGACTAGCGCCTACAATGAGCAGTTCTTC.

The V call is TRBV15, the J call TRBJ2-4; a weak D match, TRBD1 (6 bases). Trimming took off 0 bases at V and 2 bases at J, with 8 bases between the two ends. CDR3 length: 15 residues. Germline CDR1 LNHNV, CDR2 YYDKDF (reference sequence). CDR3 loop: CATSRDGQSKNIQYF. The CDR3 DNA sequence: TGTGCCACCAGCAGAGACGGACAGTCCAAAAACATTCAGTACTTC.

The CDR3 DNA is TGTGCCTGGAGTGTACGAGGTCCGGGACAGGAGGCCTACGAGCAGTACTTC. Amino acids: CAWSVRGPGQEAYEQYF. This chain uses TRBV30 with TRBJ2-7, with TRBD1 matching over 8 bases. Germline CDR1 is GTSNPN and CDR2 is SVGIG (reference sequence). After removal of 0 bases from V and 2 bases from J, the junction contained 12 bases not matched to a gene. The CDR3 runs 17 residues.

This clone was seen only a few times. V gene TRBV19 combines with J gene TRBJ2-7; D gene uncertain. Germline CDR1 is LNHDA and CDR2 is SQIVND (reference sequence). Trimming left V 2 bases short and J 5 bases short, with 10 bases between. The CDR3 length is 13 residues. The CDR3 spells CASSIRVKDEQYF. The CDR3 nucleotides read TGTGCCAGTAGTATACGGGTGAAGGACGAGCAGTACTTC.

This clone was seen only once. This chain uses TRBV7-9 with TRBJ1-4, with a tentative D call TRBD1 (5 bases). Germline lookup yields CDR1 SEHNR and CDR2 FQNEAQ (reference sequence). Trimming removed 5 bases from V and 12 bases from J, with 16 bases in between. The CDR3 spans 13 residues. CDR3 in DNA: TGTGCCAGCAGCCAAGGGGCCCAAAGGGAACTGTTTTTT. Protein sequence: CASSQGAQRELFF.

The chain has TRBV5-1 and TRBJ2-5, with 8 bases fitting TRBD2. The CDR3 has 15 residues. Germline V gene data show CDR1 as SGHRS and CDR2 as YFSETQ. The trim removed 4 bases at V and 1 base at J, leaving 6 bases unmatched. The CDR3 nucleotides read TGCGCCAGCAGCCCTAGCAGCGGGAGCCAAGAGACCCAGTACTTC. It specifies CASSPSSGSQETQYF. Combining the CDR3 with reference TRBV5-1 and TRBJ2-5 gives the whole variable domain KAGVTQTPRYLIKTRGQQVTLSCSPISGHRSVSWYQQTPGQGLQFLFEYFSETQRNKGNFPGRFSGRQFSNSRSEMNVSTLELGDSALYLCASSPSSGSQETQYFGPGTRLLVL.

The gene calls are TRBV7-2 and TRBJ2-7; D is unresolved. V lost 0 bases to trimming and J lost 2 bases, with 5 bases between them. The CDR3 is 13 amino acids. The germline gives CDR1 SGHTA, CDR2 FQGNSA. DNA of the CDR3: TGTGCCAGCAGCTTAGCGCTACCCTACGAGCAGTACTTC. Protein sequence: CASSLALPYEQYF.

In this sample, this clone turned up a few times. This chain joins TRBV4-3 and TRBJ1-4, with 9 nucleotides matching TRBD1. Germline lookup yields CDR1 LGHNA and CDR2 YSLEER. The J segment lost 5 bases and the V segment lost 0 bases, leaving 1 base of the junction unmatched. This CDR3 is 15 amino acids long. CDR3 amino acids: CASSQEGQGNEKLFF. The CDR3, as DNA: TGCGCCAGCAGCCAAGAAGGACAGGGGAATGAAAAACTGTTTTTT.

This chain links TRBV6-5 with TRBJ1-1; 8 bases match TRBD1. This CDR3 comprises 15 residues. The germline CDR1 and CDR2 sequences are MNHEY and SVGAGI. J lost 0 bases, V lost 6 bases, and 6 bases had no gene match. In DNA form, the CDR3 reads TGTGCCAGCAGGCTCGGGGACAGGATGAACACTGAAGCTTTCTTT. Its translation: CASRLGDRMNTEAFF.

The rearrangement joins TRBV11-3 to TRBJ2-3; 12 bases align to TRBD2. Trimming removed 9 bases from V and 7 bases from J; junction bases left unmatched: 14. The CDR3 is 16 amino acids. Germline V gene sequence: CDR1 SGHNT, CDR2 YENEEA. In DNA, the CDR3 is TGTGCCAGTTCCCCCGGACTAGCGGGATGGATAAATACGCAGTATTTT. Protein product: CASSPGLAGWINTQYF.

This clone was counted once. The rearrangement joins TRBV3-1 (or the pseudogene TRBV3-2) to TRBJ1-2; no clear D gene. V was trimmed by 5 bases and J by 1 base, leaving 11 bases between them. The CDR3 length is 14 residues. CDR1 is LGHDT and CDR2 is YNNKEL in the germline V gene (reference sequence). CDR3 region: CASSTYGVNYGYTF. The CDR3 coding sequence is TGTGCCAGCAGCACGTACGGGGTTAACTATGGCTACACCTTC.

The CDR3 nucleotides are TGTGCCAGCAGCTTAGGGGGGACAAGCTACGAGCAGTACTTC. It translates to CASSLGGTSYEQYF. V and J are TRBV7-9 and TRBJ2-7; a weak D match, TRBD1 (6 bases). Germline V gene lookup returns CDR1 SEHNR and CDR2 FQNEAQ (reference sequence). The CDR3 runs to 14 residues. Trimming shortened V by 1 base and J by 3 bases, and 10 bases separated the two germline ends.

A few counts support this clone. The V gene is TRBV4-1, the J gene TRBJ1-6; tentatively, D is TRBD1 (5 bases). Trimming shortened V by 2 bases and J by 7 bases, and 18 bases separated the two germline ends. The CDR3 consists of 17 residues. CDR1 is MGHRA and CDR2 is YSYEKL in the germline V gene. The CDR3 region is CASSQLGRVDGNSPLHF. DNA of the CDR3: TGCGCCAGCAGCCAATTAGGCAGGGTCGATGGAAATTCACCCCTCCACTTT.

This clone was found once. The chain carries TRBV30 and TRBJ2-1; 8 bases are a match to TRBD1. The V gene's germline CDR1 is GTSNPN and CDR2 SVGIG (reference sequence). V gave up 3 bases and J gave up 6 bases; unmatched junction bases: 7. This CDR3 contains 14 residues. In nucleotides, the CDR3 is TGTGCCTGGAGCGATCTGACAGGGGCCAATGAGCAGTTCTTC. Its translation is CAWSDLTGANEQFF.

The genes are TRBV27 and TRBJ2-7; TRBD2 aligns across 8 bases. Unmatched junction bases numbered 17, after V lost 2 bases and J lost 8 bases. CDR1 and CDR2 (germline): MNHEY, SMNVEV (reference sequence). This CDR3 has 17 residues. CDR3 DNA: TGTGCCAGCAGTTTAGGGACCTTACCGGGACTAGAGCCCCAGCAGTACTTC. This codes for CASSLGTLPGLEPQQYF.

V gene TRBV5-4 combines with J gene TRBJ2-7; 13 nucleotides line up with TRBD2. This CDR3 has 15 amino acids. Trimming at V came to 4 bases and at J to 2 bases, leaving 3 bases not matched to a gene. The germline V gene has CDR1 SGHNT and CDR2 YYREEE (reference sequence). CDR3 nucleotide sequence: TGTGCCAGCAGCACGGGGACTAGCGGGGCCTACGAGCAGTACTTC. Translation: CASSTGTSGAYEQYF.